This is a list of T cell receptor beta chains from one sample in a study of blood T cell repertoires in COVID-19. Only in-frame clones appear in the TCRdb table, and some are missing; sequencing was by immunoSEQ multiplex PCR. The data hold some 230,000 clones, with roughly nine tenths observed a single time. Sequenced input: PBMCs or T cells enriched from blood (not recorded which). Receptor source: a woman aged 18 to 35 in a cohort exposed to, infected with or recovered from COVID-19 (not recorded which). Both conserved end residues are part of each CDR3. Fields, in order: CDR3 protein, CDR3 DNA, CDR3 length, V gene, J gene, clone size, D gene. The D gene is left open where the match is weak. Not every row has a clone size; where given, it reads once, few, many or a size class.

CDR3 protein: CASDRGTGVFNSPLHF
CDR3 DNA: TGTGCCAGCGATAGAGGGACAGGGGTTTTTAATTCACCCCTCCACTTT
CDR3 length: 16
V gene: TRBV19
J gene: TRBJ1-6
clone size: -
D gene: TRBD1

CDR3 protein: CASSITENTEAFF
CDR3 DNA: TGTGCCAGTAGTATCACAGAGAACACTGAAGCTTTCTTT
CDR3 length: 13
V gene: TRBV19
J gene: TRBJ1-1
clone size: once
D gene: -

CDR3 protein: CATSSYNQPQHF
CDR3 DNA: TGTGCCACCAGCTCCTATAATCAGCCCCAGCATTTT
CDR3 length: 12
V gene: TRBV15
J gene: TRBJ1-5
clone size: -
D gene: -

CDR3 protein: CASRESYEQYF
CDR3 DNA: TGTGCCAGCAGAGAGTCCTACGAGCAGTACTTC
CDR3 length: 11
V gene: TRBV28
J gene: TRBJ2-7
clone size: -
D gene: -

CDR3 protein: CASSGGTAERSSYEQYF
CDR3 DNA: TGTGCCAGCAGCGGAGGGACAGCCGAAAGAAGCTCCTACGAGCAGTACTTC
CDR3 length: 17
V gene: TRBV5-4
J gene: TRBJ2-7
clone size: -
D gene: -

CDR3 protein: CASSSARIPYGYTF
CDR3 DNA: TGTGCCAGCAGCTCCGCTAGGATTCCCTATGGCTACACCTTC
CDR3 length: 14
V gene: TRBV11-2
J gene: TRBJ1-2
clone size: -
D gene: -

CDR3 protein: CATSDQRTNTGELFF
CDR3 DNA: TGTGCCACCAGTGACCAGCGGACGAACACCGGGGAGCTGTTTTTT
CDR3 length: 15
V gene: TRBV24-1
J gene: TRBJ2-2
clone size: -
D gene: -

CDR3 protein: CASSPSGGRSYEQYF
CDR3 DNA: TGTGCCAGCAGCCCGAGCGGAGGCCGCTCCTACGAGCAGTACTTC
CDR3 length: 15
V gene: TRBV7-9
J gene: TRBJ2-7
clone size: -
D gene: -

CDR3 protein: CASSLVDRGELFF
CDR3 DNA: TGTGCCAGCAGCTTAGTAGACAGAGGGGAGCTGTTTTTT
CDR3 length: 13
V gene: TRBV11-3
J gene: TRBJ2-2
clone size: -
D gene: -

CDR3 protein: CASSRGGLDSPLHF
CDR3 DNA: TGTGCCAGCAGCCGGGGGGGGCTAGATTCACCCCTCCACTTT
CDR3 length: 14
V gene: TRBV27
J gene: TRBJ1-6
clone size: once
D gene: -

CDR3 protein: CASRVAELPLGEQYF
CDR3 DNA: TGTGCCAGCAGAGTAGCGGAGCTACCCTTGGGTGAGCAGTACTTC
CDR3 length: 15
V gene: TRBV2
J gene: TRBJ2-7
clone size: once
D gene: -

CDR3 protein: CASSLEGDNEKLFF
CDR3 DNA: TGCGCCAGCAGCTTGGAGGGGGATAATGAAAAACTGTTTTTT
CDR3 length: 14
V gene: TRBV5-1
J gene: TRBJ1-4
clone size: -
D gene: -

CDR3 protein: CAIPRGGYGYTF
CDR3 DNA: TGTGCCATCCCGCGCGGTGGATATGGCTACACCTTC
CDR3 length: 12
V gene: TRBV11-2
J gene: TRBJ1-2
clone size: -
D gene: -

CDR3 protein: CASVGTFYSPLHF
CDR3 DNA: TGCGCCAGCGTCGGGACTTTCTATTCACCCCTCCACTTT
CDR3 length: 13
V gene: TRBV10-2
J gene: TRBJ1-6
clone size: -
D gene: -

CDR3 protein: CASSPGLSHSYNEQFF
CDR3 DNA: TGTGCCAGCAGCCCGGGACTGTCCCACTCCTACAATGAGCAGTTCTTC
CDR3 length: 16
V gene: TRBV5-4
J gene: TRBJ2-1
clone size: -
D gene: -